The source of this T cell receptor (beta chain) is a study of T cell responses to AZD1222 COVID-19 vaccine. Profiled with immunoSEQ multiplex PCR; TCRdb holds only in-frame clones, not every one. The data hold under 200,000 clones, with approximately 90% observed a single time. From germline, CDR1 is MNHGY and CDR2 SVAAGI. V was clipped by 10 bases and J by 4 bases; unmatched bases: 16. This CDR3 is 16 amino acids long. This sequence joins TRBV6-9 and TRBJ2-3; 8 nucleotides agree with TRBD2. This TCR came from an adult in good health. The source material was peripheral blood, sampled on day 0 of AZD1222 vaccination. The chain's CDR3 is CATTRPGPSGPDTQYF. The DNA for the CDR3 is TGTGCCACCACTCGGCCGGGTCCTAGCGGGCCAGATACGCAGTATTTT.